A single sample gave rise to the 11 T cell receptor beta chains below, sequenced in a study of blood T cell repertoires in COVID-19 (TCRdb year 2020). Library preparation was by the immunoSEQ multiplex PCR assay. TCRdb limited this immuneACCESS table to in-frame rearrangements with V and J called. A share of clones is missing; checked studies link under half to unresolved V genes, and the rest is unexplained. The sample records about 82,000 clones, 75% to 85% of which are singletons. 12% of the sample lies in the top ten. The material sequenced was peripheral blood. The receptors shown here come from a woman between 40 and 55 years old with active or convalescent COVID-19.

CDR3 sequence reads: CASSPGGGSFYGYTF. CDR3 nucleotide sequence: TGTGCCAGCAGCCCAGGAGGAGGGAGTTTCTATGGCTACACCTTC. The rearrangement uses TRBV9 and TRBJ1-2; no clear D gene. CDR1 is SGDLS and CDR2 is YYNGEE in the germline V gene. The CDR3 extends over 15 amino acids. V was clipped by 4 bases and J by 4 bases, with 17 bases between them.

V and J are TRBV5-1 and TRBJ1-6, with a tentative D call TRBD1 (6 bases). The CDR3 totals 17 residues. Germline CDR1 reads SGHRS; CDR2 reads YFSETQ. V lost 4 bases and J 0 bases, leaving 14 bases between the germline ends. CDR3 sequence (DNA): TGCGCCAGCAGCGCCGGACAGTGGAGCTCCTATAATTCACCCCTCCACTTT. Its translation: CASSAGQWSSYNSPLHF.

The V gene is TRBV7-2, the J gene TRBJ2-1; 9 bases map to TRBD2. Trimming cost V 2 bases and J 7 bases; bases outside gene matches: 6. This CDR3 is 15 amino acids long. Germline V gives CDR1 SGHTA, CDR2 FQGNSA. CDR3 DNA sequence: TGTGCCAGCAGCTTAATAGCGGGGGCGGGGAATGAGCAGTTCTTC. Its translation is CASSLIAGAGNEQFF.

This chain joins TRBV19 and TRBJ2-2; 7 bases align to TRBD2. This CDR3 is 15 amino acids long. Per the germline V gene, CDR1 is LNHDA and CDR2 is SQIVND (reference sequence). V lost 5 bases and J lost 5; bases outside the gene matches: 8. CDR3 sequence (DNA): TGTGCCAGTAGTTCCCCGGGACTATCAACCGGGGAGCTGTTTTTT. As protein: CASSSPGLSTGELFF.

The chain uses TRBV6-5 and TRBJ2-1, with D possibly being TRBD2 (5 bases). Trimming pared 7 bases from V and 4 bases from J, leaving 11 bases between. This CDR3 has 13 amino acids. Germline V gene sequence: CDR1 MNHEY, CDR2 SVGAGI. The CDR3 is CASTWESYNEQFF. CDR3 in DNA: TGTGCCAGCACATGGGAGAGTTACAATGAGCAGTTCTTC.

This chain links TRBV28 with TRBJ1-2; D is uncertain. CDR3 size: 14 residues. Germline V gives CDR1 MDHEN, CDR2 SYDVKM. Trimming removed 7 bases from V and 2 bases from J, with 14 bases in between. DNA of the CDR3: TGTGCCAGCATCCTCTCAGGTTCCAACTATGGCTACACCTTC. Translation: CASILSGSNYGYTF.

This clone was counted once. The chain carries TRBV6-1 and TRBJ1-6, with D possibly being TRBD1 (5 bases). The CDR3 spans 15 residues. The germline V gene encodes CDR1 MNHNS and CDR2 SASEGT. The V and J ends lost 1 base and 7 bases respectively, with 11 bases between them. The CDR3 nucleotides read TGTGCCAGCAGTGAAGAGGCAGGGATCAATTCACCCCTCCACTTT. Amino acids: CASSEEAGINSPLHF.

V and J are TRBV18 and TRBJ1-6, with D unclear. Per the germline V gene, CDR1 is KGHSH and CDR2 is LQKENI. V lost 4 bases to trimming and J lost 6 bases, with 10 bases between them. The CDR3 runs 14 residues. The CDR3 coding sequence is TGTGCCAGCTCACGCCTAACGAGTAATTCACCCCTCCACTTT. Its translation is CASSRLTSNSPLHF.

The gene calls are TRBV12-3 or TRBV12-4 and TRBJ2-7; D is ambiguous. The V gene lost 5 bases and the J gene lost 2 bases, with 10 bases spanning the gap. The CDR3 consists of 13 residues. CDR3 in DNA: TGTGCCAGCAGTCGCGAGTACGCCTACGAGCAGTACTTC. It yields the protein CASSREYAYEQYF.

This chain links TRBV11-2 with TRBJ2-1; D remains ambiguous. CDR1 is SGHAT, CDR2 FQNNGV, per germline. Trimming took 4 bases from V and 7 from J, leaving 5 bases between them. The CDR3 contains 11 residues. The CDR3: CASSYINEQFF. The CDR3, as DNA: TGTGCCAGCAGCTATATTAATGAGCAGTTCTTC.

The V and J genes are TRBV7-8 and TRBJ1-2, with 7 bases matching TRBD1. This CDR3 comprises 13 residues. The J segment lost 7 bases and the V segment lost 0 bases, leaving 2 bases of the junction unmatched. CDR1 SGHVS and CDR2 FQNEAQ come from the germline V gene. The CDR3 nucleotides read TGTGCCAGCAGCTTAGCACAGGGGATTGGCTACACCTTC. Its translation is CASSLAQGIGYTF.